Described below is a single T cell receptor beta chain sequence and its context. The PCR was carried out with 60 Vbeta primers and 13 Jbeta primers. Here immunoSEQ multiplex PCR was the method, and the copy in TCRdb shows in-frame clones only, minus some. The listing contains 100,000 to 150,000 clones. The data belong to a study of cytomegalovirus exposure and HLA in healthy donors. Study information: Unique TCRs numbering approximately 80 million, obtained from HLA-typed donors, made up an early data release.

Sequences were obtained from PBMCs. The clonotype was recovered from a young man in good health and CMV-seronegative.

CDR3 in amino acids: CASSVGNSGFQPQHF. DNA for the CDR3: TGTGCCAGCAGCGTAGGCAATTCAGGGTTTCAGCCCCAGCATTTT. The chain uses TRBV9 and TRBJ1-5; D is possibly TRBD1 (5 bases). The germline V and J ends were trimmed by 0 bases and 6 bases, with 13 bases remaining between them. This CDR3 contains 15 residues. The V gene's germline CDR1 is SGDLS and CDR2 YYNGEE.